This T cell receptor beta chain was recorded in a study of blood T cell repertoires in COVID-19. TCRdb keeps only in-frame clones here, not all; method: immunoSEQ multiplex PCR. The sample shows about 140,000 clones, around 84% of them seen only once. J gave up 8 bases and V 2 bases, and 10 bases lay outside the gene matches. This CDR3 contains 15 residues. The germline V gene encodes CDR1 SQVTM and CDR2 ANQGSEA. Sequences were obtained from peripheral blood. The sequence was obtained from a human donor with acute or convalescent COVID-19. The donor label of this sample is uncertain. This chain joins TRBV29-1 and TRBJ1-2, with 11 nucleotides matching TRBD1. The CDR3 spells CSVERFGQGAGGYTF. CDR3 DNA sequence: TGCAGCGTTGAAAGGTTTGGACAGGGGGCTGGAGGCTACACCTTC.